This T cell receptor beta chain is from a study of blood T cell repertoires in COVID-19. The wider study: Acute and convalescent COVID-19 samples came from the United States, Italy and Spain. T cells, B-cell-depleted T cells, or PBMCs supplied cDNA or gDNA.

CDR3 size: 11 residues. Trimming shortened V by 3 bases and J by 3 bases, and 2 bases separated the two germline ends. As processed by the authors: Amplification from reference gene primers served as the basis for estimated nucleated cell counts. The table came from immunoSEQ multiplex PCR; TCRdb's copy has only in-frame clones and leaves some out. V, J and clone size were drawn from that table, and D and trimming were deduced from the DNA. In the table there are about 260,000 clones, around 80% of which are singletons. The TCR sequence derives from a woman over 75 with acute or convalescent COVID-19. The rearrangement links TRBV12-3 or TRBV12-4 to TRBJ1-2, with D uncertain. The sequencing sample was made of peripheral blood. The CDR3, as DNA: TGTGCCAGCAGTTTCGACTATGGCTACACCTTC. Its protein is CASSFDYGYTF.